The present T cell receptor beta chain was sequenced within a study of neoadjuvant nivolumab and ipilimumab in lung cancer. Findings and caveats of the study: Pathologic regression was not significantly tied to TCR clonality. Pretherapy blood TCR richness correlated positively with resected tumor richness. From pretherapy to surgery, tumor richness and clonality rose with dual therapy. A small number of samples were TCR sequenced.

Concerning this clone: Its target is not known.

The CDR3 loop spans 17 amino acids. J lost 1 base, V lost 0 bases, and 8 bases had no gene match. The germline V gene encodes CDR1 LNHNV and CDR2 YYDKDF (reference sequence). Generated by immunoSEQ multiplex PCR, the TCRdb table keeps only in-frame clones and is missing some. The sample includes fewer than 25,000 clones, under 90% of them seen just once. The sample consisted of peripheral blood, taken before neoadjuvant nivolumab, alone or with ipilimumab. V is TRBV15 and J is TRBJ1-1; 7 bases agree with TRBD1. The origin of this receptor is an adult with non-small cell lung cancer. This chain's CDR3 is CATSRDPGQIKNTEAFF. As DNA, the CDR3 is TGTGCCACCAGCAGAGATCCGGGACAGATCAAGAACACTGAAGCTTTCTTT.